This T cell receptor beta chain appears in the sequencing data of a study of PD-L1 blockade in urothelial cancer. CDR3 length: 15 amino acids. Germline assignment: CDR1 MNHEY and CDR2 SVGAGI. The ends were cut back, 2 bases at V and 2 bases at J, with 13 bases in the middle. Specified time point: peripheral blood 6 weeks after treatment start. This table comes from immunoSEQ multiplex PCR, and its TCRdb copy is limited to in-frame clones, with some not included. The data contain fewer than 90,000 clones, 85% to 95% of them seen just once; the ten biggest clones take up about 0.87%. The sample consisted of PBMCs, taken around atezolizumab (anti-PD-L1) treatment. The chain employs TRBV6-5 and TRBJ2-7, with D unresolved. This clonotype originated in a woman of 80 years or more with urothelial cancer. CDR3 amino acids: CASSYGQGITYEQYF. CDR3 bases: TGTGCCAGCAGTTACGGGCAAGGAATTACCTACGAGCAGTACTTC.